This TCR beta chain stems from a study of radiotherapy plus CTLA-4 blockade in lung cancer. Trimming pared 10 bases from V and 4 bases from J, leaving 17 bases between. Per germline, CDR1 SGHVS and CDR2 FNYEAQ. The length of the CDR3 is 14 residues. Focal radiation plus CTLA-4 blockade with ipilimumab was administered to patients who had chemo-refractory metastatic non-small-cell lung cancer. Assay used: immunoSEQ multiplex PCR; TCRdb lists only in-frame clones, some missing. The table has about 90,000 clones, 55% to 75% seen once. Sequences were derived from peripheral blood, sampled from a patient treated with radiotherapy plus ipilimumab. This TCR was recovered from a human donor with non-small cell lung cancer that progressed on radiotherapy plus ipilimumab. V usage is TRBV7-6 and J usage is TRBJ2-1; D unclear. CDR3 loop: CATSTAPPYNEQFF. In nucleotides, the CDR3 is TGTGCCACGTCGACTGCACCGCCTTACAATGAGCAGTTCTTC.